A selection of T cell receptor beta chains follows, all from one sample in a study of cytomegalovirus exposure and HLA in healthy donors. Assay used: immunoSEQ multiplex PCR; TCRdb lists only in-frame clones, some missing. The data hold around 150,000 clones, with about 80% observed a single time. The sequenced sample was PBMCs. Source of these receptors: a man aged 25 to 45 in good health and CMV-seropositive. Each CDR3 is given with its conserved first and last residue. A D gene is named only where the DNA matches it firmly. Not all rows give a size; the values are once, few, many and, for expanded clones, a class.

DNA: TGTGCCAGCAGTGAAGAGGGTGGGGGACTCACCACAGATACGCAGTATTTT; CDR3: CASSEEGGGLTTDTQYF; V: TRBV6-1; D: -; J: TRBJ2-3; length: 17; size: -
DNA: TGTGCCAGCAGCCCCAGGACTAGCGGGAGCAATGAGCAGTTCTTC; CDR3: CASSPRTSGSNEQFF; V: TRBV4-2; D: TRBD2; J: TRBJ2-1; length: 15; size: once
DNA: TGTGCCAGCAGCGTACGACAGGGGCCTGGAAACACCATATATTTT; CDR3: CASSVRQGPGNTIYF; V: TRBV9; D: TRBD1; J: TRBJ1-3; length: 15; size: once
DNA: TGTGCCAGCAGCTTAACCTTCGCAGGGGCCTACGAGCAGTACTTC; CDR3: CASSLTFAGAYEQYF; V: TRBV5-4; D: -; J: TRBJ2-7; length: 15; size: few
DNA: TGTGCCAGCAGCTTTGTAGGAGGGGGGGACTATGGCTACACCTTC; CDR3: CASSFVGGGDYGYTF; V: TRBV5-4; D: -; J: TRBJ1-2; length: 15; size: -
DNA: TGTGCCAGCAGCATATCCGGGACAGGGTTCTCAGGAAACACCATATATTTT; CDR3: CASSISGTGFSGNTIYF; V: TRBV11-3; D: TRBD1; J: TRBJ1-3; length: 17; size: -
DNA: TGTGCCAGCAGCAGCGAGAGTTGGGGCCCCCAGCATTTT; CDR3: CASSSESWGPQHF; V: TRBV7-2; D: -; J: TRBJ1-5; length: 13; size: -
DNA: TGTGCCAGCAGCTCCTATGGAAACACCATATATTTT; CDR3: CASSSYGNTIYF; V: TRBV5-8; D: -; J: TRBJ1-3; length: 12; size: -
DNA: TGCGCCAGCAGCTTGGGCCAGCAAGAGACCCAGTACTTC; CDR3: CASSLGQQETQYF; V: TRBV5-1; D: -; J: TRBJ2-5; length: 13; size: -
DNA: TGTGCCAGTATGAGGACAAGACATGAAAAACTGTTTTTT; CDR3: CASMRTRHEKLFF; V: TRBV19; D: -; J: TRBJ1-4; length: 13; size: few
DNA: TGTGCCAGCAGCCCTACTCCGGGGGGCGGGCAGCCCCAGCATTTT; CDR3: CASSPTPGGGQPQHF; V: TRBV5-4; D: -; J: TRBJ1-5; length: 15; size: -
DNA: TGTGCCAGCGCTGAGTCAGAGGACACCATATATTTT; CDR3: CASAESEDTIYF; V: TRBV28; D: -; J: TRBJ1-3; length: 12; size: few
DNA: TGTGCCAGCACCTGGCCCGGGGGGAAACTGTTTTTT; CDR3: CASTWPGGKLFF; V: TRBV28; D: -; J: TRBJ1-4; length: 12; size: -
DNA: TGTGCCAGCAGCTTAGCAGGGGGCAGATCAGATACGCAGTATTTT; CDR3: CASSLAGGRSDTQYF; V: TRBV7-2; D: TRBD1; J: TRBJ2-3; length: 15; size: -
DNA: TGTGCCAGCAGTTTCAGGGGCACTGAAGCTTTCTTT; CDR3: CASSFRGTEAFF; V: TRBV28; D: -; J: TRBJ1-1; length: 12; size: -
DNA: TGTGCCATCAGTGAAACAGGCACTCGGGAGCAGTACTTC; CDR3: CAISETGTREQYF; V: TRBV10-3; D: -; J: TRBJ2-7; length: 13; size: -
DNA: TGTGCCAGCAGTTTATCCCCAGGTAACGGGGGAAGCTATGGCTACACCTTC; CDR3: CASSLSPGNGGSYGYTF; V: TRBV27; D: -; J: TRBJ1-2; length: 17; size: -
DNA: TGTGCCAGCAGTGAAGGTACCGCAGTTTTGTCCTACGAGCAGTACTTC; CDR3: CASSEGTAVLSYEQYF; V: TRBV6-1; D: -; J: TRBJ2-7; length: 16; size: -
DNA: TGTGCCAGCAGTTCCCGACAGGGTTCCGGCACTGAAGCTTTCTTT; CDR3: CASSSRQGSGTEAFF; V: TRBV6-1; D: TRBD1; J: TRBJ1-1; length: 15; size: -
DNA: TGTGCCAGCGGAGCAGACAATGAGCAGTTCTTC; CDR3: CASGADNEQFF; V: TRBV11-2; D: -; J: TRBJ2-1; length: 11; size: -
DNA: TGTGCCAGCTCACCAGCAGGGGGATCCTACGAGCAGTACTTC; CDR3: CASSPAGGSYEQYF; V: TRBV18; D: TRBD1; J: TRBJ2-7; length: 14; size: -
DNA: TGTGCCAGCAGCTTAGAATGGCAGGGGCTTGAGCAGTTCTTC; CDR3: CASSLEWQGLEQFF; V: TRBV7-8; D: -; J: TRBJ2-1; length: 14; size: -
DNA: TGTGCCAGCAGCTTTCCAGGGGGCGCCGGGGATGGCTACACCTTC; CDR3: CASSFPGGAGDGYTF; V: TRBV5-6; D: TRBD1; J: TRBJ1-2; length: 15; size: few
DNA: TGTGCCAGCAGCCCCCTCGAGGACAAGAATTCACCCCTCCACTTT; CDR3: CASSPLEDKNSPLHF; V: TRBV28; D: -; J: TRBJ1-6; length: 15; size: -
DNA: TGCGCCAGCAGCTTGACAGGGACGGGGAACACCGGGGAGCTGTTTTTT; CDR3: CASSLTGTGNTGELFF; V: TRBV5-1; D: -; J: TRBJ2-2; length: 16; size: -
DNA: TGTGCCAGCAGCCCATCCAATCAGCCCCAGCATTTT; CDR3: CASSPSNQPQHF; V: TRBV7-9; D: -; J: TRBJ1-5; length: 12; size: -
DNA: TGTGCCTGGAGTGGGGGACAGGGGGCCACCAGGAATGAAAAACTGTTTTTT; CDR3: CAWSGGQGATRNEKLFF; V: TRBV30; D: TRBD1; J: TRBJ1-4; length: 17; size: -
DNA: TGTGCCAGCAGCCCCCGACCTACGGAGGCAGCGGGGAGGGCCTACGAGCAGTACTTC; CDR3: CASSPRPTEAAGRAYEQYF; V: TRBV14; D: TRBD2; J: TRBJ2-7; length: 19; size: -
DNA: TGTGCCAGCACAGGACAGAGGAGCTCCTACGAGCAGTACTTC; CDR3: CASTGQRSSYEQYF; V: TRBV6-6; D: -; J: TRBJ2-7; length: 14; size: -
DNA: TGTGCCATCAGTGAGTCGGAGGGGCTTGGCTACACCTTC; CDR3: CAISESEGLGYTF; V: TRBV10-3; D: -; J: TRBJ1-2; length: 13; size: -
DNA: TGTGCCAGCAGTGGACAGGGGGGGTGGGTTTCACCCCTCCACTTT; CDR3: CASSGQGGWVSPLHF; V: TRBV6-6; D: TRBD1; J: TRBJ1-6; length: 15; size: -
DNA: TGTGCCAGCTCACCACAGGGGACTTCTTACGAGCAGTACTTC; CDR3: CASSPQGTSYEQYF; V: TRBV18; D: -; J: TRBJ2-7; length: 14; size: -
DNA: TGTGCCACCAGCACACCCTTGGGACAGGGAGCGGGGAATGAGCAGTTCTTC; CDR3: CATSTPLGQGAGNEQFF; V: TRBV15; D: TRBD1; J: TRBJ2-1; length: 17; size: -
DNA: TGTGCCAGCAGCTTGTCGGGAGGGCCTGGAAACACCATATATTTT; CDR3: CASSLSGGPGNTIYF; V: TRBV7-9; D: -; J: TRBJ1-3; length: 15; size: -
DNA: TGCAGCGTTGTAACACCTCTTAATCCCTACGAGCAGTACTTC; CDR3: CSVVTPLNPYEQYF; V: TRBV29-1; D: -; J: TRBJ2-7; length: 14; size: -
DNA: TGTGCCAGCAGCGCAGCGGGGCTCCAAGAGACCCAGTACTTC; CDR3: CASSAAGLQETQYF; V: TRBV6-1; D: TRBD2; J: TRBJ2-5; length: 14; size: -
DNA: TGTGCCAGCTCACCTCAGGCGGGACAGGGGGCCGAGACCCAGTACTTC; CDR3: CASSPQAGQGAETQYF; V: TRBV18; D: TRBD1; J: TRBJ2-5; length: 16; size: -
DNA: TGCAGCGGGGGACAGGGGGGCTACACTGAAGCTTTCTTT; CDR3: CSGGQGGYTEAFF; V: TRBV29-1; D: TRBD1; J: TRBJ1-1; length: 13; size: -
DNA: TGTGCCAGCAGCTTAGATCTGCGGGCTAGCGGGGGTATATATGAGCAGTTCTTC; CDR3: CASSLDLRASGGIYEQFF; V: TRBV11-3; D: TRBD2; J: TRBJ2-1; length: 18; size: few
DNA: TGTGCCACCGTCGGACAGGGTCTATACGAGCAGTACTTC; CDR3: CATVGQGLYEQYF; V: TRBV28; D: TRBD1; J: TRBJ2-7; length: 13; size: -
DNA: TGCAGCGTAACACAGGGGATCAAGGCCTACGAGCAGTACTTC; CDR3: CSVTQGIKAYEQYF; V: TRBV29-1; D: TRBD1; J: TRBJ2-7; length: 14; size: -
DNA: TGTGCCTGGAGTGGAGGACGGGGGGGCAATGAGCAATTCTTC; CDR3: CAWSGGRGGNEQFF; V: TRBV30; D: TRBD2; J: TRBJ2-1; length: 14; size: -
DNA: TGTGCCAGCAGTGACCCGGCAGGGGGCGACTATGGCTACACCTTC; CDR3: CASSDPAGGDYGYTF; V: TRBV6-1; D: TRBD1; J: TRBJ1-2; length: 15; size: -
DNA: TGCGCCAGCAGCCCCAACGTGGGGACAGGCACCTACGAGCAGTACTTC; CDR3: CASSPNVGTGTYEQYF; V: TRBV5-1; D: TRBD1; J: TRBJ2-7; length: 16; size: -
DNA: TGTGCCACCAGCAGGCTAGGGGACTCCAATCAGCCCCAGCATTTT; CDR3: CATSRLGDSNQPQHF; V: TRBV15; D: -; J: TRBJ1-5; length: 15; size: few
DNA: TGCGCCAGCAGCTCTACGGGACAGCTCTCCTACGAGCAGTACTTC; CDR3: CASSSTGQLSYEQYF; V: TRBV5-1; D: TRBD1; J: TRBJ2-7; length: 15; size: -
DNA: TGTGCCATCACCCCACGGCAGGGAACTGAAGCTTTCTTT; CDR3: CAITPRQGTEAFF; V: TRBV10-3; D: -; J: TRBJ1-1; length: 13; size: once
DNA: TGTGCCAGCAGCTCCTCAGCGTACCAAGAGACCCAGTACTTC; CDR3: CASSSSAYQETQYF; V: TRBV5-4; D: -; J: TRBJ2-5; length: 14; size: -
DNA: TGCGCCAGCAGCTTGGGACTAGCGGGAGGGCCCAGGAATGAGCAGTTCTTC; CDR3: CASSLGLAGGPRNEQFF; V: TRBV5-1; D: TRBD2; J: TRBJ2-1; length: 17; size: -
DNA: TGTGCCAGCAGTTTATTGGTCGGGACTAGCGGGGGGGATGAGCAGTTCTTC; CDR3: CASSLLVGTSGGDEQFF; V: TRBV27; D: TRBD2; J: TRBJ2-1; length: 17; size: -
DNA: TGCGCCAGCAGCCAAGCGGAGATTAGAGCGGGAGCCCTCTACGAGCAGTACTTC; CDR3: CASSQAEIRAGALYEQYF; V: TRBV4-1; D: TRBD2; J: TRBJ2-7; length: 18; size: few
DNA: TGTGCCAGCAGTTATAGCGGAATCAGCAATGAGCAGTTCTTC; CDR3: CASSYSGISNEQFF; V: TRBV6-5; D: -; J: TRBJ2-1; length: 14; size: few
DNA: TGTGCCACCAGCACAGCTGGAAACACCATATATTTT; CDR3: CATSTAGNTIYF; V: TRBV15; D: -; J: TRBJ1-3; length: 12; size: -